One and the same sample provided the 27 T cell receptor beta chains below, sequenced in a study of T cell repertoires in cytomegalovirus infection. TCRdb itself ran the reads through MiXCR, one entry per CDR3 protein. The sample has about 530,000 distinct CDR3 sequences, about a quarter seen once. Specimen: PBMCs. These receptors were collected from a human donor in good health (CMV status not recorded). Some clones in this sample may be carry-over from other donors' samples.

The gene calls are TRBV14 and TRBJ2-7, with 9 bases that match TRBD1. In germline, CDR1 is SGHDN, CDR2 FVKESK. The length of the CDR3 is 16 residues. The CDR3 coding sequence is TGTCCCAGCAGTCTCAAGAGGGGACAGGGAGTCTGCGAGCAGTACGTC. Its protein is CPSSLKRGQGVCEQYV.

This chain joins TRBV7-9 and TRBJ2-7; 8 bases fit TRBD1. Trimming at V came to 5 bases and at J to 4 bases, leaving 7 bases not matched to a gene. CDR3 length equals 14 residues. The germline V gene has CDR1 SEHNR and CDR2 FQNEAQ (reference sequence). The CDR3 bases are TGTGCCAGCAGCGAGACAGGGGCCTGGTACGAGCAGTACGTC. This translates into CASSETGAWYEQYV.

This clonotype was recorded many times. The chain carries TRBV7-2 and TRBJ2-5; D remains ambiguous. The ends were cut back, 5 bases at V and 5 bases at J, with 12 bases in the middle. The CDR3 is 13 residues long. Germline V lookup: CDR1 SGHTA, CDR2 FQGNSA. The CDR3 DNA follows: TGTGCCAGCAGCCCAAGTCTAGACGAGACCCAGTACTTC. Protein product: CASSPSLDETQYF.

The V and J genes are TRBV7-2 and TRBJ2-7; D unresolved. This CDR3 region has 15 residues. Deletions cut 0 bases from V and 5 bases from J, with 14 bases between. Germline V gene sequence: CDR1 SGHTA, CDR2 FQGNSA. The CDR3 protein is CASSLASHNPNEQYF. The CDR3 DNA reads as TGTGCCAGCAGCTTAGCGAGCCACAACCCAAACGAGCAGTACTTC.

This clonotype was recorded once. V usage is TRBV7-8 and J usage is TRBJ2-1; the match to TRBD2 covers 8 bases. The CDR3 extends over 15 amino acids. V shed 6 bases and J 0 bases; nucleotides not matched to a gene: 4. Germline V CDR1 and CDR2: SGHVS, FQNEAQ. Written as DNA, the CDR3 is TGTGCCAGCAGTTTTAGCGGGATCTCCTACAATGAGCAGTTCTTC. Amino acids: CASSFSGISYNEQFF.

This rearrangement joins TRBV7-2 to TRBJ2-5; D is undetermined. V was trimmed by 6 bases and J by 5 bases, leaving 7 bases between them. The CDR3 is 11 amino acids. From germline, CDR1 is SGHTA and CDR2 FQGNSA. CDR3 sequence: CASRLTETQYF. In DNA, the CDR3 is TGTGCCAGCAGGCTAACGGAGACCCAGTACTTC. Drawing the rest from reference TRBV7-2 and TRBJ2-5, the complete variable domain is GAGVSQSPSNKVTEKGKDVELRCDPISGHTALYWYRQSLGQGLEFLIYFQGNSAPDKSGLPSDRFSAERTGGSVSTLTIQRTQQEDSAVYLCASRLTETQYFGPGTRLLVL.

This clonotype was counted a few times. This CDR3 reads CASRAGLNSNQPQHF. The CDR3 DNA reads TGTGCCAGCAGGGCAGGTTTGAATAGCAATCAGCCCCAGCATTTT. The gene calls are TRBV2 and TRBJ1-5; no firm D call. In germline, CDR1 is SNHLY, CDR2 FYNNEI. V was shortened by 6 bases and J by 0 bases, with 12 bases between the two germline ends. The CDR3 runs 15 residues. The variable domain in full, with the rest retrieved from reference TRBV2 and TRBJ1-5, is EPEVTQTPSHQVTQMGQEVILRCVPISNHLYFYWYRQILGQKVEFLVSFYNNEISEKSEIFDDQFSVERPDGSNFTLKIRSTKLEDSAMYFCASRAGLNSNQPQHFGDGTRLSIL.

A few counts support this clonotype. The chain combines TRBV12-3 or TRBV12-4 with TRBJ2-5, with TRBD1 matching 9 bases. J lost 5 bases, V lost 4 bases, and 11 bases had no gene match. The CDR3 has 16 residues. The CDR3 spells CASSSRGQGGGETQYF. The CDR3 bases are TGTGCCAGCAGTTCCCGGGGACAGGGAGGAGGTGAGACCCAGTACTTC.

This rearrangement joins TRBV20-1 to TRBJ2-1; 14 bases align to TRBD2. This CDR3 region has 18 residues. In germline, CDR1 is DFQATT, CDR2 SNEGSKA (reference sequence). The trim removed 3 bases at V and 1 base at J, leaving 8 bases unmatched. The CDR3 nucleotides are TGCAGTGCTAGGAACCTCAGGACTAGCGGGAGGTCCTACAATGAGCAGTTCTTC. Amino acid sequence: CSARNLRTSGRSYNEQFF.

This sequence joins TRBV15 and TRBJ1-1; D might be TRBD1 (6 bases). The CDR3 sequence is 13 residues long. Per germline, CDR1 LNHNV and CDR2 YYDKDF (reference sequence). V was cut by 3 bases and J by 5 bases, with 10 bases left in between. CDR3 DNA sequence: TGTGCCACCAGCAGGGCCAGGGGAACTGAAGCTTTCTTT. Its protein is CATSRARGTEAFF.

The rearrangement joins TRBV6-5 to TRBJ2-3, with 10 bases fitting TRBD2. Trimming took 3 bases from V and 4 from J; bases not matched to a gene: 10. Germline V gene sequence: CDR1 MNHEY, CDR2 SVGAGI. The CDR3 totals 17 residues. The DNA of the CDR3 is TGTGCCAGCAGTTATTCCCCTCTAGCGGGAGTACCAGATACGCAGTATTTT. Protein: CASSYSPLAGVPDTQYF.

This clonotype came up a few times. CDR3: CASRKREPSTGELFF. In DNA form, the CDR3 reads TGTGCCAGCAGAAAGCGGGAACCTTCCACCGGGGAGCTGTTTTTT. This sequence joins TRBV6-2 or TRBV6-3 and TRBJ2-2; the match to TRBD2 covers 7 bases. V lost 6 bases and J lost 4; bases outside the gene matches: 8. Germline-derived CDR1 and CDR2 are MNHEY and SVGEGT. There are 15 residues in the CDR3.

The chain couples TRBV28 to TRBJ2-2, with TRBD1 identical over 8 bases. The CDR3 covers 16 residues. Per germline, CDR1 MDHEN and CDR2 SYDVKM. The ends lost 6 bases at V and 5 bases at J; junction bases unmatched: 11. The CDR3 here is CASSPPDRAGTGELFF. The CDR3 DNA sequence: TGTGCCAGCAGCCCCCCGGACAGGGCGGGAACCGGGGAGCTGTTTTTT.

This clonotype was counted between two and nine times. CDR3 DNA: TGTGCCAGCAAGTTCGGGGGTGGCTACACCTTC. Translation: CASKFGGGYTF. The chain carries TRBV6-2 or TRBV6-3 and TRBJ1-2; the D gene is possibly TRBD1 (5 bases). The V gene's germline CDR1 is MNHEY and CDR2 SVGEGT. The ends were cut back, 7 bases at V and 7 bases at J, with 10 bases in the middle. CDR3 size: 11 residues.

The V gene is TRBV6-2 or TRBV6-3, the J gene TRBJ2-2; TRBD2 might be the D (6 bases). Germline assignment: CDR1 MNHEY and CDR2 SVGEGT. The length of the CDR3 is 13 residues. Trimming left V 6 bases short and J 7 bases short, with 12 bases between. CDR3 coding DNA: TGTGCCAGCAGCGACGGGAGAGGCGGGGAGCTGTTTTTT. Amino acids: CASSDGRGGELFF.

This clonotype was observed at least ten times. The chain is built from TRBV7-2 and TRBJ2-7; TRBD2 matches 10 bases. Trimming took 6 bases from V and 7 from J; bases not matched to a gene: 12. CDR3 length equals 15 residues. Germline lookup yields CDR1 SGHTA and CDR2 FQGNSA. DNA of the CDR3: TGTGCCAGCAGATCGCGAGCGGGAGGGCCAGATGAGCAGTACTTC. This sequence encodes CASRSRAGGPDEQYF.

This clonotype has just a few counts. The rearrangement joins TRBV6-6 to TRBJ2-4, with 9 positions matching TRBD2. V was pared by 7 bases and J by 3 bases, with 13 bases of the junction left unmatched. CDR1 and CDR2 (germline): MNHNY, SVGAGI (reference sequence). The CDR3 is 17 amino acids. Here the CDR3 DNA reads TGTGCCAGCACCATAAGTAGCGGGAGAGTTGGCAAAAACATTCAGTACTTC. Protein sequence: CASTISSGRVGKNIQYF.

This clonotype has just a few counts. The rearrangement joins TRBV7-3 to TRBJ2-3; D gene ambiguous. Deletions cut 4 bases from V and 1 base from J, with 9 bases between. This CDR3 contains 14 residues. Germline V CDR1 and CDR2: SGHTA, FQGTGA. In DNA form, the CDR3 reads TGTGCCAGCAGCTCCCGCGGACGCACAGATACGCAGTATTTT. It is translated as CASSSRGRTDTQYF.

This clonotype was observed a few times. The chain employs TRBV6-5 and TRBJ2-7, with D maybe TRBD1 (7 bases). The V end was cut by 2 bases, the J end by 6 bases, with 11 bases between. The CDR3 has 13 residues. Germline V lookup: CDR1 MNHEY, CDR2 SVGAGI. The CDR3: CASSYGQGGEQYF. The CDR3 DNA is TGTGCCAGCAGTTACGGGCAGGGGGGCGAGCAGTACTTC.

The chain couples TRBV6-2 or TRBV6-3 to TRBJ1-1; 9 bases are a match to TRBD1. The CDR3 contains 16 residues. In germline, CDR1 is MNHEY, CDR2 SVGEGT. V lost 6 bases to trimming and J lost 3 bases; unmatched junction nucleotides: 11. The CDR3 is CASSSPGQGVHTEAFF. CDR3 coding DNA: TGTGCCAGCAGCTCTCCGGGACAGGGAGTACACACTGAAGCTTTCTTT.

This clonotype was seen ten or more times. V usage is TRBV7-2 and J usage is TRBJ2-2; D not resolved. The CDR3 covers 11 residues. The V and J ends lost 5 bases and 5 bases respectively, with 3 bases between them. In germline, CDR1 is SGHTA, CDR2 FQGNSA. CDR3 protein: CASSDTGELFF. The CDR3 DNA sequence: TGTGCCAGCAGCGATACCGGGGAGCTGTTTTTT.

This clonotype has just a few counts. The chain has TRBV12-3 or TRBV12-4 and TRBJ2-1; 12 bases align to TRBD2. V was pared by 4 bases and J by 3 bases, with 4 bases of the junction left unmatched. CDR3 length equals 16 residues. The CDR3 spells CASSWTSGIIYNEQFF. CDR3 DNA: TGTGCCAGCAGTTGGACTAGCGGGATTATCTACAATGAGCAGTTCTTC.

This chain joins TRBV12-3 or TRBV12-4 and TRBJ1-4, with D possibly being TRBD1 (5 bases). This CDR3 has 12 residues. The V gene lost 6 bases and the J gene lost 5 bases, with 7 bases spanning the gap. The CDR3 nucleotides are TGTGCCAGCAGGAGACAGAATGAAAAACTGTTTTTT. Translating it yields CASRRQNEKLFF.

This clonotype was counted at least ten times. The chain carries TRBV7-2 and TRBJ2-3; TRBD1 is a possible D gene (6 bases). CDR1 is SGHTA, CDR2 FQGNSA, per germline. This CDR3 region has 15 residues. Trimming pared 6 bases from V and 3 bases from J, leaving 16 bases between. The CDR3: CASSTQGRVTDTQYF. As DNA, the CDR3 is TGTGCCAGCAGTACACAGGGTAGGGTGACAGATACGCAGTATTTT.

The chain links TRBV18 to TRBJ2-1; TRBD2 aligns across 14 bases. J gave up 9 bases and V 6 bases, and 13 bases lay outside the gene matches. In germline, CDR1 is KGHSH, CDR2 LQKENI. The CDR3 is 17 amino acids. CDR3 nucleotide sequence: TGTGCCAGCTCTCTCCAACCGGGACTAGCGGGAGAGAGTGAGCAGTTCTTC. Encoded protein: CASSLQPGLAGESEQFF.

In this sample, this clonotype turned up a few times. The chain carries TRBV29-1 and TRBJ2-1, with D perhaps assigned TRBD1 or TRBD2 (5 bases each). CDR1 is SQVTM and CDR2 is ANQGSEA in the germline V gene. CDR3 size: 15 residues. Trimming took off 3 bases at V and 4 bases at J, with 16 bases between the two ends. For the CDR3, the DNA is TGCAGCGTTGATGGTGGTATGGGGGTATACAATGAGCAGTTCTTC. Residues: CSVDGGMGVYNEQFF.

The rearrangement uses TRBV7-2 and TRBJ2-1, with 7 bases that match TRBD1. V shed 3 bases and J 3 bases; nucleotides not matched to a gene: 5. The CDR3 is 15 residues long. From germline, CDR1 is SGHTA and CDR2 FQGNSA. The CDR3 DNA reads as TGTGCCAGCAGCTTTGACAGGGTAAGCTACAATGAGCAGTTCTTC. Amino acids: CASSFDRVSYNEQFF.